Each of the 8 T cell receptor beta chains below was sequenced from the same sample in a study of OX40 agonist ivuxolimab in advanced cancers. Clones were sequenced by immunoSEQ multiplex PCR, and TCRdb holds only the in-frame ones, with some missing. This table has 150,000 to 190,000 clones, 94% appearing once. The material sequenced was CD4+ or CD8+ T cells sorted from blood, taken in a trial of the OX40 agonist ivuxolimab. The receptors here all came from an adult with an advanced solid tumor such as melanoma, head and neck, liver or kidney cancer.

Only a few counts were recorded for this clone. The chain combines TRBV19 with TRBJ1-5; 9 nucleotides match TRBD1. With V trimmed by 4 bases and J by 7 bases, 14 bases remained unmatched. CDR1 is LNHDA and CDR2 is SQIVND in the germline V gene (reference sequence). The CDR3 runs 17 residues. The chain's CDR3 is CASSTPPGTGHSQPQHF. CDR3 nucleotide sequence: TGTGCCAGTAGTACGCCCCCCGGGACAGGGCATAGCCAGCCCCAGCATTTT.

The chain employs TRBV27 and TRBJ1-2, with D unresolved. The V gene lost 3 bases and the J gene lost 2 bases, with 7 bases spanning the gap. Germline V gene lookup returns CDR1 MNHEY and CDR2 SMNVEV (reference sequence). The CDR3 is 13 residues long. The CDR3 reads CASSFLQNYGYTF. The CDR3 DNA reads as TGTGCCAGCAGTTTTTTGCAAAACTATGGCTACACCTTC.

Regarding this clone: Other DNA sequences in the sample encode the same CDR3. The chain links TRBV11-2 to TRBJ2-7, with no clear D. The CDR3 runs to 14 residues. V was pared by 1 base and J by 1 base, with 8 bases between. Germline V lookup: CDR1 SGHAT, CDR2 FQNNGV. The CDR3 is CASSLGTASYEQYF. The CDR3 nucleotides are TGTGCCAGCAGCTTAGGGACGGCGTCCTACGAGCAGTACTTC.

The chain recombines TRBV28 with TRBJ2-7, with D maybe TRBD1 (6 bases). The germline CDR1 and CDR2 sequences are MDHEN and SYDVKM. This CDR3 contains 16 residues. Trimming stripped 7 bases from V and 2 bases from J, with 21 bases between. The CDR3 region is CASTPSVGQGPYEQYF. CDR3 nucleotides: TGTGCCAGCACCCCATCCGTTGGGCAGGGGCCCTACGAGCAGTACTTC.

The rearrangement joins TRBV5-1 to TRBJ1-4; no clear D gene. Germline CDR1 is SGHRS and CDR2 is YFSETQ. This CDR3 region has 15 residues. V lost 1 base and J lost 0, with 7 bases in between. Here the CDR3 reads CASSLLTTTNEKLFF. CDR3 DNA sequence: TGCGCCAGCAGCTTGTTGACTACAACTAATGAAAAACTGTTTTTT.

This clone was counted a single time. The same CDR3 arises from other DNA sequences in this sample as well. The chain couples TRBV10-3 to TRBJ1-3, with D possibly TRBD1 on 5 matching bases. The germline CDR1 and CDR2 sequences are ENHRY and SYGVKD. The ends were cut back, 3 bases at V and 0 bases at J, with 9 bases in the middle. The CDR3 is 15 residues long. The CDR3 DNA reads TGTGCCATCAGTGATACTGGGGGCTCTGGAAACACCATATATTTT. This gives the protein CAISDTGGSGNTIYF.

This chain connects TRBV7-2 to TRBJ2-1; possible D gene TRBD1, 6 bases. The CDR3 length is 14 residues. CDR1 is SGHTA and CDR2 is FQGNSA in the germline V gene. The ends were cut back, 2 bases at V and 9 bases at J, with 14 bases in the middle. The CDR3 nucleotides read TGTGCCAGCAGCTTAAACAGGGCCCGGGGTGAGCAGTTCTTC. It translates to CASSLNRARGEQFF. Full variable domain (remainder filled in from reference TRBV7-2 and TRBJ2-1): GAGVSQSPSNKVTEKGKDVELRCDPISGHTALYWYRQSLGQGLEFLIYFQGNSAPDKSGLPSDRFSAERTGGSVSTLTIQRTQQEDSAVYLCASSLNRARGEQFFGPGTRLTVL.

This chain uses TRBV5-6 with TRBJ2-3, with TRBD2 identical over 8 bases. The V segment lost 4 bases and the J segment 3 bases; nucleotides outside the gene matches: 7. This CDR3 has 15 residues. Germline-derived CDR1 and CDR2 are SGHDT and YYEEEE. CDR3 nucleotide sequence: TGTGCCAGCAGCCGTACGGGGGGGACAACAGATACGCAGTATTTT. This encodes CASSRTGGTTDTQYF.